The entry below describes one T cell receptor beta chain. As yet, its antigen is unknown. There are 12 residues in the CDR3. Trimming at V came to 4 bases and at J to 10 bases, leaving 5 bases not matched to a gene. The germline V gene has CDR1 MDHEN and CDR2 SYDVKM. These data originate in a study of cytomegalovirus exposure and HLA in healthy donors. About the study: A later analysis reported the 100 to 150 validation repertoires used the same platform as the 500 to 800 first-cohort repertoires.

Libraries were prepared by immunoSEQ multiplex PCR; TCRdb keeps only in-frame clonotypes and omits some of them. The sample yields fewer than 250,000 clones, roughly 84% seen once. Study-wide results and caveats: Researchers reported that a few CMV-associated chains were confirmed in vitro as CMV antigen-specific. The tendency of first-cohort TCR clusters to co-occur in the 90 to 150 validation repertoires emerged from a later analysis.

The gene calls are TRBV28 and TRBJ1-1; TRBD1 matches at 8 bases. The TCR comes from a woman aged 25 to 39 in good health and CMV-seropositive. The sequencing sample was made of PBMCs. CDR3 DNA sequence: TGTGCCAGCAGTTCTAGGACAGGGCGAGCTTTCTTT. It codes for CASSSRTGRAFF.